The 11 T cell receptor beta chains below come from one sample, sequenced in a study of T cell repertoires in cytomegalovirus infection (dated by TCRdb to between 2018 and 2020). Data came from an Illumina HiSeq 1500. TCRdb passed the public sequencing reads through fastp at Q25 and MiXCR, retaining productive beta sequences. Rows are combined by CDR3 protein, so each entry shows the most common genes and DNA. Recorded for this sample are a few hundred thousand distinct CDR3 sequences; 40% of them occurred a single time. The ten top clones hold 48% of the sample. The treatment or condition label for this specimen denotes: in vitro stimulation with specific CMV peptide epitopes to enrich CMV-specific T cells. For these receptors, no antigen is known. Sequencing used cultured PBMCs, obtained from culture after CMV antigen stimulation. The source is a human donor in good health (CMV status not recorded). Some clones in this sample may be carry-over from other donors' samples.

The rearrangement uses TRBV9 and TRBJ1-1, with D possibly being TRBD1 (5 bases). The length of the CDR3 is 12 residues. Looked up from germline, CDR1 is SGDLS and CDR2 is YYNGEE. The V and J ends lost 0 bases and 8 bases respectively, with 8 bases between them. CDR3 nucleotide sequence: TGTGCCAGCAGCGTAGAGGACATAGAAGCTTTCTTT. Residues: CASSVEDIEAFF.

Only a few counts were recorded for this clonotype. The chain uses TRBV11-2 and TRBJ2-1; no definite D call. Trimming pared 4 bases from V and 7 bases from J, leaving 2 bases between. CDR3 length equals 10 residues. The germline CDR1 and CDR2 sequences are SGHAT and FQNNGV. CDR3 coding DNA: TGTGCCAGCAGCTCTAATGAGCAGTTCTTC. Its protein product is CASSSNEQFF.

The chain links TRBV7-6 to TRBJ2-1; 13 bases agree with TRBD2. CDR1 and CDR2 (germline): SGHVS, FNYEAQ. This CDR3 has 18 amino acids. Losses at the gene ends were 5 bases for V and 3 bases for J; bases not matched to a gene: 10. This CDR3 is CASSHPGLAGRIYNEQFF. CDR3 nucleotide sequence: TGTGCCAGCAGCCACCCGGGACTAGCGGGACGAATCTACAATGAGCAGTTCTTC.

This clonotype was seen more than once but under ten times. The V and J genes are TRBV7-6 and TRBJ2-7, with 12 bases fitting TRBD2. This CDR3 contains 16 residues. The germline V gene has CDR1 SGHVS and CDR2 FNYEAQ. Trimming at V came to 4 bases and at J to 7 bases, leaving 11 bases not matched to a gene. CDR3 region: CASSSPRLAGVGEQYF. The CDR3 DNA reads TGTGCCAGCAGCTCCCCTCGACTAGCGGGAGTGGGTGAGCAGTACTTC.

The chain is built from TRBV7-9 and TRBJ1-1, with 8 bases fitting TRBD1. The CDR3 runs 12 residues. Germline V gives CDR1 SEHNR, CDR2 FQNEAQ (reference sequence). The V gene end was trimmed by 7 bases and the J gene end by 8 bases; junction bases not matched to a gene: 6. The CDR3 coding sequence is TGTGCCAGCATCACCAGGGGGCTGGAAGCTTTCTTT. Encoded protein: CASITRGLEAFF.

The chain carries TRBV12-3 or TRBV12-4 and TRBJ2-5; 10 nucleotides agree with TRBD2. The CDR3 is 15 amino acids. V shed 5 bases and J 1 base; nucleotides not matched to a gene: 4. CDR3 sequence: CASSRAGGPQETQYF. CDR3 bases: TGTGCCAGCAGTAGAGCGGGAGGGCCCCAAGAGACCCAGTACTTC.

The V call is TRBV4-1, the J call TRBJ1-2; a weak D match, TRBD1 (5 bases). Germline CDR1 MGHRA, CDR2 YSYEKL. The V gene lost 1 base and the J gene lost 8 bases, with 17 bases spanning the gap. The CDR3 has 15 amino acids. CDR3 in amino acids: CASSQAPTGPEGYTF. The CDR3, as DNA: TGCGCCAGCAGCCAAGCTCCGACGGGGCCAGAAGGCTACACCTTC.

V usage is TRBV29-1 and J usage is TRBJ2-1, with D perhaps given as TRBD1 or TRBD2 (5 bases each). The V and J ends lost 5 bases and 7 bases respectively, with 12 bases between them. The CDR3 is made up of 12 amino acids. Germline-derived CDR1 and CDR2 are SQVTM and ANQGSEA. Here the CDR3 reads CSVWRGGNEQFF. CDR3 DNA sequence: TGCAGCGTTTGGCGTGGGGGAAATGAGCAGTTCTTC.

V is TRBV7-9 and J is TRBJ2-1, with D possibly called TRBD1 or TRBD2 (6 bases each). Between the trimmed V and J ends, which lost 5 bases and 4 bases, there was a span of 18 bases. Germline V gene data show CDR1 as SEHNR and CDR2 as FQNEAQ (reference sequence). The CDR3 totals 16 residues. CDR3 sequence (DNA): TGTGCCAGCAGCCCCCCCCCGGGGGCTCGGTACAATGAGCAGTTCTTC. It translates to CASSPPPGARYNEQFF.

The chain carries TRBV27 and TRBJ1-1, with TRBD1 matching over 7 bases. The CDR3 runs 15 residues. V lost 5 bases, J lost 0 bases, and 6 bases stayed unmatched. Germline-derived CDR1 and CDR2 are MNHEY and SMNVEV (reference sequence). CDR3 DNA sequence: TGTGCCAGCAGTGTGACAGGGACAATGAACACTGAAGCTTTCTTT. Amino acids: CASSVTGTMNTEAFF.

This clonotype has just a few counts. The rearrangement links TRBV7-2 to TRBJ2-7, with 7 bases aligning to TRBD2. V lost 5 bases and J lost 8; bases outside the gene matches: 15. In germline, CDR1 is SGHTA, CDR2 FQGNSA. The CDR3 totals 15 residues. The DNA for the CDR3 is TGTGCCAGCAGCCCCCTCGGCGGGAGCCACGGGCAGCAGTACTTC. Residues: CASSPLGGSHGQQYF.